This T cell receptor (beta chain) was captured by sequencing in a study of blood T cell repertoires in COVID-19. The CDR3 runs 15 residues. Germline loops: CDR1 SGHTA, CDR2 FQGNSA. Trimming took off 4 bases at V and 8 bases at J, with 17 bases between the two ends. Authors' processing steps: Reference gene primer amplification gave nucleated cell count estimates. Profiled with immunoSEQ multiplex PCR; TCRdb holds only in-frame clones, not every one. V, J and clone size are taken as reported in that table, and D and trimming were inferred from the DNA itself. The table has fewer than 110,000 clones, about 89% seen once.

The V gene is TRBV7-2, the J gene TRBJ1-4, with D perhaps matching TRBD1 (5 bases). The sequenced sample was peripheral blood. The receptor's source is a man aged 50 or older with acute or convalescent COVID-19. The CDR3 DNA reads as TGTGCCAGCAGCTCCCTAATAGGGGTTGGGGAAAAACTGTTTTTT. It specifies CASSSLIGVGEKLFF.